One sample yielded the 32 T cell receptor beta chains listed below, sequenced in a study of brain metastases from non-small cell lung cancer. Data came from immunoSEQ multiplex PCR; TCRdb stores just in-frame clones and leaves some out. The sample yields about 6,000 clones, around 83% seen once. Source material: primary lung tumor tissue. The receptor source for this set is a donor aged 40 or older with non-small cell lung cancer.

J is TRBJ1-1 and V is TRBV28; D unclear. The CDR3 totals 16 residues. Trimming removed 4 bases at V and 0 bases at J, with 15 bases between. Germline lookup yields CDR1 MDHEN and CDR2 SYDVKM. The CDR3 loop reads CASSSPGSAVNTEAFF. CDR3 bases: TGTGCCAGCAGTTCCCCGGGGAGCGCTGTGAACACTGAAGCTTTCTTT.

The CDR3 here is CASSPRPTDTQYF. In nucleotides, the CDR3 is TGTGCCAGCAGTCCCCGACCTACAGATACGCAGTATTTT. This chain joins TRBV28 and TRBJ2-3, with D hard to call. Germline-derived CDR1 and CDR2 are MDHEN and SYDVKM. V lost 5 bases and J lost 3, with 9 bases in between. The CDR3 length is 13 residues.

The CDR3 DNA follows: TGTGCCAGCAGTTTATGGACAAAGACCCAGCATTTT. It encodes CASSLWTKTQHF. The chain recombines TRBV28 with TRBJ1-5; D not certain. Germline loops: CDR1 MDHEN, CDR2 SYDVKM. The CDR3 has 12 residues. Deletions cut 0 bases from V and 11 bases from J, with 8 bases between.

This clone was observed a handful of times. The chain is built from TRBV4-1 and TRBJ2-7, with TRBD1 matching over 9 bases. This CDR3 region has 16 residues. The germline CDR1 and CDR2 sequences are MGHRA and YSYEKL. The junction had 9 bases not matched to a gene; V was cut back by 3 bases and J by 3 bases. In nucleotides, the CDR3 is TGCGCCAGCAGCCAGATGACAGGGGGGCTTGGCTACGAGCAGTACTTC. Encoded protein: CASSQMTGGLGYEQYF.

The rearrangement links TRBV28 to TRBJ1-1; D remains ambiguous. This CDR3 is 12 amino acids long. The germline V gene has CDR1 MDHEN and CDR2 SYDVKM. Trimming took off 8 bases at V and 4 bases at J, with 11 bases between the two ends. The CDR3 bases are TGTGCCAGCGTACAGATGGGCACTGAAGCTTTCTTT. Translating gives CASVQMGTEAFF.

The chain uses TRBV2 and TRBJ1-5; D unresolved. CDR3 length: 14 residues. The germline V gene has CDR1 SNHLY and CDR2 FYNNEI. V gave up 11 bases and J gave up 0 bases, with 14 bases separating them. DNA of the CDR3: TGTGCCTCGAAGTCCGGTTATAGCAATCAGCCCCAGCATTTT. It is translated as CASKSGYSNQPQHF.

The chain is built from TRBV6-1 and TRBJ1-6; TRBD1 agrees at 9 bases. With V trimmed by 0 bases and J by 6 bases, 0 bases remained unmatched. Germline V gene lookup returns CDR1 MNHNS and CDR2 SASEGT. This CDR3 spans 15 amino acids. The CDR3 DNA reads as TGTGCCAGCAGTGAAGCGACAGGGGGTAATTCACCCCTCCACTTT. Its translation is CASSEATGGNSPLHF.

This clone was observed once. This may come from a read error, since a much larger clone is one base off. This rearrangement joins TRBV2 to TRBJ2-7; 9 bases agree with TRBD2. The germline gives CDR1 SNHLY, CDR2 FYNNEI. The CDR3 runs 14 residues. Trimming took 4 bases from V and 3 from J; bases not matched to a gene: 4. CDR3 in amino acids: CASSGTSDFYEQYF. The CDR3 DNA reads as TGTGCCAGCAGTGGGACTAGCGATTTCTACGAGCAGTACTTC.

This chain joins TRBV3-1 (or the pseudogene TRBV3-2) and TRBJ2-5, with 11 bases identical to TRBD2. CDR3 size: 15 residues. Trimming took 0 bases from V and 4 from J; bases not matched to a gene: 1. Germline V gene lookup returns CDR1 LGHDT and CDR2 YNNKEL (reference sequence). Here the CDR3 reads CASSQDGLAGETQYF. The CDR3 nucleotides read TGTGCCAGCAGCCAAGATGGACTAGCGGGAGAGACCCAGTACTTC.

V is TRBV30 and J is TRBJ2-7, with TRBD1 matching 10 bases. The CDR3 is made up of 14 amino acids. Germline V gene sequence: CDR1 GTSNPN, CDR2 SVGIG (reference sequence). J gave up 5 bases and V 2 bases, and 6 bases lay outside the gene matches. CDR3 protein: CAWSLGTGVDEQYF. In nucleotides, the CDR3 is TGTGCCTGGAGTCTTGGGACAGGGGTTGACGAGCAGTACTTC.

This CDR3 is CASSQERSGYYEQYF. CDR3 in DNA: TGTGCCAGCAGCCAAGAACGGTCAGGGTACTACGAGCAGTACTTC. The V gene is TRBV4-2, the J gene TRBJ2-7, with D perhaps TRBD1 (5 bases). Trimming pared 0 bases from V and 3 bases from J, leaving 12 bases between. The CDR3 consists of 15 residues. Germline V gene lookup returns CDR1 LGHNA and CDR2 YNFKEQ.

The rearrangement joins TRBV14 to TRBJ2-3; 12 nucleotides line up with TRBD1. Germline V gives CDR1 SGHDN, CDR2 FVKESK. V was pared by 1 base and J by 7 bases, with 6 bases of the junction left unmatched. CDR3 size: 16 residues. Here the CDR3 DNA reads TGTGCCAGCAGCCAAGGACCGGGACAGGGGGCTAATACGCAGTATTTT. The encoded protein is CASSQGPGQGANTQYF.

This sequence joins TRBV7-6 and TRBJ2-7; D is ambiguous. CDR3 size: 15 residues. Looked up from germline, CDR1 is SGHVS and CDR2 is FNYEAQ. V gave up 1 base and J gave up 0 bases, with 10 bases separating them. CDR3 loop: CASSLDAVSSYEQYF. The CDR3 coding sequence is TGTGCCAGCAGCTTAGATGCCGTTAGCTCCTACGAGCAGTACTTC.

This clone occurred a few times. The rearrangement links TRBV18 to TRBJ2-3, with TRBD2 matching over 16 bases. The V and J ends lost 4 bases and 8 bases, in that order; junction bases with no gene match: 6. Germline CDR1 and CDR2: KGHSH and LQKENI. The CDR3 length is 16 residues. The CDR3 DNA reads TGTGCCAGCTCACTCGGGACTAGCGGGGGGGCCGCTACGCAGTATTTT. Translation gives CASSLGTSGGAATQYF. Full variable domain (missing parts from reference TRBV18 and TRBJ2-3): NAGVMQNPRHLVRRRGQEARLRCSPMKGHSHVYWYRQLPEEGLKFMVYLQKENIIDESGMPKERFSAEFPKEGPSILRIQQVVRGDSAAYFCASSLGTSGGAATQYFGPGTRLTVL.

This chain joins TRBV5-4 and TRBJ1-4; D unclear. The germline V gene has CDR1 SGHNT and CDR2 YYREEE (reference sequence). V shed 2 bases and J shed 5 bases, with 10 bases lying between them. CDR3 length equals 14 residues. The CDR3 nucleotides are TGTGCCAGCAGCTTACAAGGGCCCAATGAAAAACTGTTTTTT. Amino acid sequence: CASSLQGPNEKLFF.

J is TRBJ2-6 and V is TRBV7-8; TRBD1 matches at 9 bases. Trimming removed 0 bases from V and 3 bases from J; junction bases left unmatched: 3. Germline V lookup: CDR1 SGHVS, CDR2 FQNEAQ. The CDR3 totals 17 residues. CDR3 residues: CASSLATGGSGANVLTF. Here the CDR3 DNA reads TGTGCCAGCAGCTTAGCGACAGGGGGAAGTGGGGCCAACGTCCTGACTTTC.

This rearrangement joins TRBV19 to TRBJ2-7; 8 bases are a match to TRBD2. Trimming took 8 bases from V and 4 from J; bases not matched to a gene: 10. Germline V gives CDR1 LNHDA, CDR2 SQIVND (reference sequence). The CDR3 length is 14 residues. The CDR3 DNA is TGTGCCAGTGCCTCGGCGGGGGGTGGATACGAGCAGTACTTC. Residues: CASASAGGGYEQYF.

The V gene is TRBV7-2, the J gene TRBJ1-1; tentative D call: TRBD1 (5 bases). The CDR3 has 17 residues. In germline, CDR1 is SGHTA, CDR2 FQGNSA. Trimming pared 2 bases from V and 0 bases from J, leaving 16 bases between. CDR3 nucleotide sequence: TGTGCCAGCAGCTTAATATGGCAGGGAGGAATGAACACTGAAGCTTTCTTT. It is translated as CASSLIWQGGMNTEAFF.

J is TRBJ2-7 and V is TRBV6-8; 7 nucleotides match TRBD1. The junction had 3 bases not matched to a gene; V was cut back by 2 bases and J by 2 bases. Germline CDR1 reads MNHGY; CDR2 reads SAAAGT. CDR3 size: 14 residues. The chain's CDR3 is CASSYGQGAYEQYF. The CDR3 DNA follows: TGTGCCAGCAGTTACGGGCAGGGGGCCTACGAGCAGTACTTC.

The chain combines TRBV23-1 with TRBJ2-1; D is perhaps TRBD2 (5 bases). TRBV23-1 is marked as an open reading frame, function uncertain. This CDR3 comprises 16 residues. Trimming took off 0 bases at V and 3 bases at J, with 12 bases between the two ends. DNA of the CDR3: TGCGCCAGCAGTCAATCGGAAATGGGGAGCTACAATGAGCAGTTCTTC. The encoded protein is CASSQSEMGSYNEQFF.

This chain joins TRBV5-1 and TRBJ1-1; no definite D call. Trimming left V 4 bases short and J 1 base short, with 11 bases between. The CDR3 is made up of 14 amino acids. Germline-derived CDR1 and CDR2 are SGHRS and YFSETQ. The CDR3 sequence: CASSPLRGNTEAFF. CDR3 sequence (DNA): TGCGCCAGCAGCCCCCTCCGAGGGAACACTGAAGCTTTCTTT. Drawing the rest from reference TRBV5-1 and TRBJ1-1, the complete variable domain is KAGVTQTPRYLIKTRGQQVTLSCSPISGHRSVSWYQQTPGQGLQFLFEYFSETQRNKGNFPGRFSGRQFSNSRSEMNVSTLELGDSALYLCASSPLRGNTEAFFGQGTRLTVV.

The chain employs TRBV6-5 and TRBJ1-5, with 10 nucleotides matching TRBD1. Germline CDR1 is MNHEY and CDR2 is SVGAGI. The CDR3 runs to 14 residues. With V trimmed by 7 bases and J by 7 bases, 7 bases remained unmatched. The CDR3 DNA reads TGTGCCAGCAAAGAACGGGACAGGGGACAGCCCCAGCATTTT. The encoded protein is CASKERDRGQPQHF.

Only a few counts were recorded for this clone. V gene TRBV28 combines with J gene TRBJ1-1, with D perhaps matching TRBD1 (6 bases). CDR3 length equals 12 residues. Trimming removed 7 bases from V and 8 bases from J, with 14 bases in between. In germline, CDR1 is MDHEN, CDR2 SYDVKM. Written as DNA, the CDR3 is TGTGCCAGCATACGCTTTGGGACAGAAGCTTTCTTT. Translation: CASIRFGTEAFF. The variable domain in full, completed from reference TRBV28 and TRBJ1-1, reads DVKVTQSSRYLVKRTGEKVFLECVQDMDHENMFWYRQDPGLGLRLIYFSYDVKMKEKGDIPEGYSVSREKKERFSLILESASTNQTSMYLCASIRFGTEAFFGQGTRLTVV.

The chain links TRBV6-1 to TRBJ1-2; a possible D gene is TRBD1 (5 bases). The V gene lost 5 bases and the J gene lost 2 bases, with 9 bases spanning the gap. CDR1 and CDR2 from the germline V gene are MNHNS and SASEGT. There are 13 residues in the CDR3. In nucleotides, the CDR3 is TGTGCCAGCAGTTCTACAGGCAACTATGGCTACACCTTC. Encoded protein: CASSSTGNYGYTF.

The chain recombines TRBV27 with TRBJ2-7; TRBD1 agrees at 7 bases. Germline CDR1 reads MNHEY; CDR2 reads SMNVEV (reference sequence). The CDR3 is 15 amino acids. V was pared by 6 bases and J by 2 bases, with 10 bases of the junction left unmatched. CDR3 sequence: CASSSFGTAPYEQYF. Written as DNA, the CDR3 is TGTGCCAGCAGCAGTTTCGGGACAGCCCCCTACGAGCAGTACTTC.

The chain is built from TRBV12-5 and TRBJ2-2, with TRBD2 matching 7 bases. Germline values: CDR1 LGHNT, CDR2 FRNRAP. With 0 bases clipped from V and 4 bases from J, the junction kept 5 bases outside the gene matches. The CDR3 has 16 residues. The CDR3 region is CASGLVGGGFTGELFF. CDR3 in DNA: TGTGCTAGTGGTTTGGTTGGCGGGGGATTCACCGGGGAGCTGTTTTTT.

This chain uses TRBV5-1 with TRBJ2-7; perhaps TRBD2 as D (5 bases). The V gene's germline CDR1 is SGHRS and CDR2 YFSETQ. This CDR3 spans 12 amino acids. V lost 2 bases and J lost 3, with 6 bases in between. The CDR3 protein is CASSLSGYEQYF. The CDR3 region has the DNA TGCGCCAGCAGCTTAAGCGGCTACGAGCAGTACTTC. The full variable domain, in which reference TRBV5-1 and TRBJ2-7 provide the parts outside the CDR3, is KAGVTQTPRYLIKTRGQQVTLSCSPISGHRSVSWYQQTPGQGLQFLFEYFSETQRNKGNFPGRFSGRQFSNSRSEMNVSTLELGDSALYLCASSLSGYEQYFGPGTRLTVT.

CDR3 DNA: TGTGCCAGTAGTTTTCAAGGGCCTTCCTTCTATGGCTACACCTTC. Its protein product is CASSFQGPSFYGYTF. The chain links TRBV19 to TRBJ1-2; D uncertain. The germline gives CDR1 LNHDA, CDR2 SQIVND (reference sequence). The CDR3 covers 15 residues. The V end was cut by 5 bases, the J end by 4 bases, with 17 bases between.

The V call is TRBV28, the J call TRBJ2-3; 7 bases fit TRBD1. There are 14 residues in the CDR3. Trimming at V came to 5 bases and at J to 0 bases, leaving 2 bases not matched to a gene. Germline CDR1 reads MDHEN; CDR2 reads SYDVKM. CDR3 nucleotides: TGTGCCAGCAGTGAGACAGGGAGCACAGATACGCAGTATTTT. Translated: CASSETGSTDTQYF.

CDR3 in DNA: TGCAGTGCTCTCCGGACGGAGAGAGCTTTCTTT. Amino acid sequence: CSALRTERAFF. The rearrangement links TRBV20-1 to TRBJ1-1, with D unresolved. The CDR3 totals 11 residues. The germline V gene encodes CDR1 DFQATT and CDR2 SNEGSKA (reference sequence). Trimming cost V 5 bases and J 10 bases, with 14 bases left between them.

The J gene is TRBJ2-2, the V gene TRBV29-1; 10 bases fit TRBD1. In germline, CDR1 is SQVTM, CDR2 ANQGSEA. V trimming: 3 bases; J trimming: 4 bases; junction bases outside the gene matches: 2. CDR3 size: 14 residues. CDR3 sequence: CSVDGTGVTGELFF. CDR3 DNA sequence: TGCAGCGTTGACGGGACAGGGGTCACCGGGGAGCTGTTTTTT.

The V and J genes are TRBV15 and TRBJ2-1; possible D gene TRBD1, 6 bases. CDR3 length: 14 amino acids. CDR1 LNHNV and CDR2 YYDKDF come from the germline V gene (reference sequence). V was clipped by 0 bases and J by 7 bases, with 10 bases between them. The DNA for the CDR3 is TGTGCCACCAGCAGAGACAGGGGTTGGAATGAGCAGTTCTTC. Translation: CATSRDRGWNEQFF.